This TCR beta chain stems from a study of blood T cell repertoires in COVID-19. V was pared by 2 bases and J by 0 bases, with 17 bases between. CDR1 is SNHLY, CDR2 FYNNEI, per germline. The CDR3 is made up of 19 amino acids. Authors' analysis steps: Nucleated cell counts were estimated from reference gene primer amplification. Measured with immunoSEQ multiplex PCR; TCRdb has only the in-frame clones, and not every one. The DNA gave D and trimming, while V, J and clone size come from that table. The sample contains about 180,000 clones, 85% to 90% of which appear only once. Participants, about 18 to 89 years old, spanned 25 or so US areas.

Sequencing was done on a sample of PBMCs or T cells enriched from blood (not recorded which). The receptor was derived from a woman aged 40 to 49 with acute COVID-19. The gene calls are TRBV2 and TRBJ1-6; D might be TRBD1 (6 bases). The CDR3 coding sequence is TGTGCCAGCAGTGAACGAGGAACAGGGCTCCTCTCCTATAATTCACCCCTCCACTTT. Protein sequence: CASSERGTGLLSYNSPLHF.